The sequence of this TCR beta chain was determined in a study of blood T cell repertoires in COVID-19. The table came from immunoSEQ multiplex PCR; TCRdb's copy has only in-frame clones and leaves some out. This repertoire shows over 100,000 clones, about 90% found once; its top ten account for around 5%. Trimming removed 2 bases from V and 0 bases from J, with 14 bases in between. Germline CDR1 is MNHEY and CDR2 is SVGEGT. The length of the CDR3 is 17 residues. V is TRBV6-2 or TRBV6-3 and J is TRBJ2-1; tentatively, D is TRBD2 (6 bases). The source material was peripheral blood. This TCR was recovered from a woman aged 50 to 60 with COVID-19, enrolled during active disease. The CDR3 DNA follows: TGTGCCAGCAGTTACGGGACTCGCGGGGTCTCCTACAATGAGCAGTTCTTC. This codes for CASSYGTRGVSYNEQFF.